These 27 T cell receptor beta chains were all obtained from the same sample, sequenced in a study of human T cells and chemical hapten exposure. Documented time point: patch test 1, 2 weeks after DPC sensitization. The treatment here: therapeutic diphenylcyclopropenone sensitization with weekly scalp DPC. A single record per CDR3 protein comes from TCRdb applying MiXCR to the RACE reads. Found here are roughly 380,000 distinct CDR3 sequences, approximately 4.4% of them singletons; the top ten hold under 3%. The starting material was whole blood, obtained in connection with sensitization to the hapten diphenylcyclopropenone (DPC). These receptors originate from a woman in her fifties or sixties with alopecia areata. Some clones in this sample may be carry-over from other donors' samples.

This clonotype was found many times. The chain carries TRBV12-3 or TRBV12-4 and TRBJ2-3; D not resolved. V lost 5 bases and J lost 7, with 7 bases in between. The CDR3 totals 11 residues. CDR3 residues: CASSTWNTQYF. The CDR3 nucleotides read TGTGCCAGCAGTACTTGGAATACGCAGTATTTT.

This clonotype was found many times. The chain joins TRBV27 to TRBJ2-7; 7 nucleotides line up with TRBD1. Losses at the gene ends were 6 bases for V and 2 bases for J; bases not matched to a gene: 4. CDR1 is MNHEY, CDR2 SMNVEV, per germline (reference sequence). The CDR3 is made up of 13 amino acids. This CDR3 reads CASSPGQTYEQYF. The DNA for the CDR3 is TGTGCCAGCAGCCCGGGACAGACCTACGAGCAGTACTTC.

The sample holds many counts of this clonotype. The J gene is TRBJ2-3, the V gene TRBV4-2, with no clear D. The CDR3 extends over 18 amino acids. Deletions cut 1 base from V and 4 bases from J, with 21 bases between. The germline V gene has CDR1 LGHNA and CDR2 YNFKEQ. The CDR3 protein is CASSQGGGRLGSADTQYF. The CDR3 DNA follows: TGTGCCAGCAGCCAAGGGGGTGGACGGCTAGGTAGTGCAGATACGCAGTATTTT.

The chain uses TRBV7-9 and TRBJ1-1; the D is unclear. V was cut by 1 base and J by 5 bases, with 11 bases left in between. The CDR3 is 14 amino acids. Germline V lookup: CDR1 SEHNR, CDR2 FQNEAQ (reference sequence). The DNA of the CDR3 is TGTGCCAGCAGCTTAGAGGTGGGGTGGACTGAAGCTTTCTTT. It specifies CASSLEVGWTEAFF.

The rearrangement links TRBV12-3 or TRBV12-4 to TRBJ2-7; 7 bases agree with TRBD2. V was clipped by 8 bases and J by 6 bases; unmatched bases: 4. This CDR3 contains 11 residues. CDR3 loop: CASGRAFEQYF. Here the CDR3 DNA reads TGTGCCAGCGGGAGGGCCTTCGAGCAGTACTTC.

This clonotype was observed a few times. V is TRBV5-4 and J is TRBJ2-3; no firm D call. The CDR3 has 15 residues. Trimming left V 4 bases short and J 1 base short, with 13 bases between. Per the germline V gene, CDR1 is SGHNT and CDR2 is YYREEE (reference sequence). In nucleotides, the CDR3 is TGTGCCAGCAGCCAGGACGGCCCCGGCACAGATACGCAGTATTTT. Amino acid sequence: CASSQDGPGTDTQYF.

Ten or more counts support this clonotype. The chain couples TRBV27 to TRBJ1-1; the D is unclear. Trimming removed 6 bases from V and 4 bases from J, with 9 bases in between. The CDR3 contains 12 residues. Germline V gives CDR1 MNHEY, CDR2 SMNVEV (reference sequence). The CDR3 sequence: CASRHPGTEAFF. The CDR3 DNA sequence: TGTGCCAGCAGACACCCCGGCACTGAAGCTTTCTTT.

This clonotype appeared many times. The chain uses TRBV6-2 or TRBV6-3 and TRBJ2-3; 10 bases are shared with TRBD2. Germline CDR1 is MNHEY and CDR2 is SVGEGT. The CDR3 has 20 residues. V shed 0 bases, J shed 0 bases, and the junction held 12 bases outside the gene matches. The CDR3 region is CASSYSRTSGKSKSTDTQYF. CDR3 in DNA: TGTGCCAGCAGTTACTCCCGGACTAGCGGAAAATCCAAAAGCACAGATACGCAGTATTTT.

This clonotype occurred a few times. The CDR3 loop reads CASSFRPEQFF. CDR3 DNA: TGTGCCAGCAGCTTTCGACCTGAGCAGTTCTTC. The chain couples TRBV7-9 to TRBJ2-1; no reliable D call. The germline V and J ends were trimmed by 3 bases and 9 bases, with 6 bases remaining between them. CDR3 size: 11 residues. CDR1 is SEHNR, CDR2 FQNEAQ, per germline (reference sequence). The full variable domain, with the rest looked up from reference TRBV7-9 and TRBJ2-1, is DTGVSQNPRHKITKRGQNVTFRCDPISEHNRLYWYRQTLGQGPEFLTYFQNEAQLEKSRLLSDRFSAERPKGSFSTLEIQRTEQGDSAMYLCASSFRPEQFFGPGTRLTVL.

The chain has TRBV10-3 and TRBJ2-7; D is uncertain. The CDR3 loop spans 11 amino acids. V was pared by 4 bases and J by 5 bases, with 6 bases between. Germline assignment: CDR1 ENHRY and CDR2 SYGVKD. Here the CDR3 reads CAISGVDEQYF. DNA of the CDR3: TGTGCCATCAGTGGGGTGGACGAGCAGTACTTC.

This clonotype was counted ten times or more. The V and J genes are TRBV27 and TRBJ1-3; no reliable D call. Germline values: CDR1 MNHEY, CDR2 SMNVEV (reference sequence). Trimming took 11 bases from V and 4 from J, leaving 12 bases between them. This CDR3 region has 12 residues. CDR3 bases: TGTGCCTCCCGTGGGGTCGGAAACACCATATATTTT. This sequence encodes CASRGVGNTIYF.

This clonotype was seen at least ten times. The chain has TRBV20-1 and TRBJ2-7; D possibly corresponds to TRBD1 (6 bases). The CDR3 covers 13 residues. The V and J ends lost 3 bases and 3 bases respectively, with 12 bases between them. From germline, CDR1 is DFQATT and CDR2 SNEGSKA (reference sequence). As DNA, the CDR3 is TGCAGTGCTAGCCGGACAGTAGGCTACGAGCAGTACTTC. This sequence encodes CSASRTVGYEQYF.

This clonotype was recorded many times. The rearrangement joins TRBV12-5 to TRBJ2-7; D is tentatively TRBD1 or TRBD2 (5 bases each). The CDR3 has 12 amino acids. CDR1 and CDR2 (germline): LGHNT, FRNRAP. Trimming left V 5 bases short and J 5 bases short, with 10 bases between. The chain's CDR3 is CASGQGADEQYF. The CDR3 DNA sequence: TGTGCTAGTGGTCAGGGAGCCGACGAGCAGTACTTC.

This clonotype was picked up many times. The chain recombines TRBV29-1 with TRBJ2-7; 8 nucleotides line up with TRBD2. Losses at the gene ends were 2 bases for V and 2 bases for J; bases not matched to a gene: 5. Germline loops: CDR1 SQVTM, CDR2 ANQGSEA. There are 14 residues in the CDR3. The CDR3 coding sequence is TGCAGCGTTGAAAGCGCGGGAGGTGCCTACGAGCAGTACTTC. Amino acids: CSVESAGGAYEQYF.

This clonotype was seen only a few times. CDR3 protein: CASRATGGSIRDQPQHF. DNA for the CDR3: TGTGCCAGCAGGGCTACAGGGGGCAGTATCCGAGATCAGCCCCAGCATTTT. V usage is TRBV7-8 and J usage is TRBJ1-5, with TRBD1 identical over 9 bases. Germline-derived CDR1 and CDR2 are SGHVS and FQNEAQ. The CDR3 is 17 residues long. The J segment lost 5 bases and the V segment lost 6 bases, leaving 14 bases of the junction unmatched.

This clonotype was seen repeatedly, ten times or more. The chain links TRBV20-1 to TRBJ2-2; no definite D call. The CDR3 consists of 13 residues. Germline assignment: CDR1 DFQATT and CDR2 SNEGSKA (reference sequence). Trimming removed 0 bases from V and 1 base from J, with 3 bases in between. The CDR3 here is CSARDRNTGELFF. CDR3 sequence (DNA): TGCAGTGCTAGAGATAGGAACACCGGGGAGCTGTTTTTT.

This clonotype was seen at least ten times. The chain recombines TRBV28 with TRBJ2-6; the match to TRBD1 covers 8 bases. V trimming: 6 bases; J trimming: 3 bases; junction bases outside the gene matches: 10. The CDR3 extends over 17 amino acids. Germline CDR1 is MDHEN and CDR2 is SYDVKM. The CDR3 spells CASRQWTGIVGANVLTF. The CDR3 DNA is TGTGCCAGCAGGCAGTGGACAGGGATCGTTGGGGCCAACGTCCTGACTTTC. Full variable domain (remainder filled in from reference TRBV28 and TRBJ2-6): DVKVTQSSRYLVKRTGEKVFLECVQDMDHENMFWYRQDPGLGLRLIYFSYDVKMKEKGDIPEGYSVSREKKERFSLILESASTNQTSMYLCASRQWTGIVGANVLTFGAGSRLTVL.

This clonotype was detected many times. The V call is TRBV6-2 or TRBV6-3, the J call TRBJ2-7; D not resolved. Germline V gives CDR1 MNHEY, CDR2 SVGEGT. This CDR3 spans 11 amino acids. Trimming removed 2 bases from V and 5 bases from J, with 4 bases in between. The CDR3 nucleotides are TGTGCCAGCAGTTACCTCGACGAGCAGTACTTC. Amino acids: CASSYLDEQYF.

There are many counts of this clonotype. The rearrangement joins TRBV28 to TRBJ1-5; 7 bases are a match to TRBD1. The CDR3 consists of 13 residues. The germline V gene has CDR1 MDHEN and CDR2 SYDVKM. V trimming: 5 bases; J trimming: 9 bases; junction bases outside the gene matches: 7. The DNA for the CDR3 is TGTGCCAGCAGTCGTGACAGGGTCGGGCCCCAGCATTTT. Translating it yields CASSRDRVGPQHF. The full variable domain, in which reference TRBV28 and TRBJ1-5 provide the parts outside the CDR3, is DVKVTQSSRYLVKRTGEKVFLECVQDMDHENMFWYRQDPGLGLRLIYFSYDVKMKEKGDIPEGYSVSREKKERFSLILESASTNQTSMYLCASSRDRVGPQHFGDGTRLSIL.

The chain has TRBV5-6 and TRBJ2-1, with TRBD2 identical over 9 bases. Germline CDR1 SGHDT, CDR2 YYEEEE. CDR3 length equals 17 residues. J lost 8 bases, V lost 0 bases, and 12 bases had no gene match. The CDR3 spells CASSLEGRVAGEDEQFF. CDR3 DNA sequence: TGTGCCAGCAGCTTGGAAGGGCGGGTAGCGGGAGAGGATGAGCAGTTCTTC. Filled out from reference TRBV5-6 and TRBJ2-1, the complete variable domain reads DAGVTQSPTHLIKTRGQQVTLRCSPKSGHDTVSWYQQALGQGPQFIFQYYEEEERQRGNFPDRFSGHQFPNYSSELNVNALLLGDSALYLCASSLEGRVAGEDEQFFGPGTRLTVL.

This clonotype was observed at least ten times. V and J are TRBV27 and TRBJ1-6, with D hard to call. The germline CDR1 and CDR2 sequences are MNHEY and SMNVEV (reference sequence). V was pared by 6 bases and J by 9 bases, with 18 bases between. This CDR3 spans 15 amino acids. CDR3 nucleotides: TGTGCCAGCAGGCAGACGCCGGTTGATGGTTCACCCCTCCACTTT. This sequence encodes CASRQTPVDGSPLHF.

This clonotype was counted at least ten times. This rearrangement joins TRBV11-2 to TRBJ2-2, with D uncertain. With 5 bases removed from V and 4 bases from J, the gap between germline ends came to 11 bases. CDR1 and CDR2 from the germline V gene are SGHAT and FQNNGV. The length of the CDR3 is 14 residues. As DNA, the CDR3 is TGTGCCAGCAGCCCCTTCCCGACCACCGGGGAGCTGTTTTTT. Its protein is CASSPFPTTGELFF.

This clonotype was seen ten or more times. The chain carries TRBV7-9 and TRBJ2-7, with 8 bases identical to TRBD1. V lost 5 bases, J lost 2 bases, and 2 bases stayed unmatched. Germline V lookup: CDR1 SEHNR, CDR2 FQNEAQ (reference sequence). The CDR3 is 13 amino acids. The chain's CDR3 is CASSVTGAYEQYF. Here the CDR3 DNA reads TGTGCCAGCAGCGTGACAGGGGCCTACGAGCAGTACTTC.

Many counts were recorded for this clonotype. The rearrangement links TRBV20-1 to TRBJ1-6; the match to TRBD1 covers 10 bases. After removal of 5 bases from V and 1 base from J, the junction contained 2 bases not matched to a gene. The CDR3 length is 15 residues. Germline CDR1 DFQATT, CDR2 SNEGSKA (reference sequence). The CDR3 bases are TGCAGTGCTCCGGACAGGGGGTCCTATAATTCACCCCTCCACTTT. Its translation is CSAPDRGSYNSPLHF.

A few counts support this clonotype. The chain has TRBV27 and TRBJ1-2; the match to TRBD1 covers 8 bases. Germline V gives CDR1 MNHEY, CDR2 SMNVEV (reference sequence). The CDR3 is 16 amino acids. V was clipped by 5 bases and J by 5 bases; unmatched bases: 13. The CDR3 DNA reads as TGTGCCAGCAGTCGAACCCAGGGGGCCCATCTGTATGGCTACACCTTC. Residues: CASSRTQGAHLYGYTF.

This clonotype was observed at least ten times. V is TRBV12-3 or TRBV12-4 and J is TRBJ2-7; TRBD1 matches 10 bases. V shed 1 base and J 6 bases; nucleotides not matched to a gene: 6. The CDR3 length is 15 residues. The CDR3 coding sequence is TGTGCCAGCAGTTTAGAGGGACAGGGGAAGGGCGAGCAGTACTTC. It translates to CASSLEGQGKGEQYF.

The CDR3 coding sequence is TGCGCCAGCAGCACCACAGGGGCTGGCTACAATGAGCAGTTCTTC. This codes for CASSTTGAGYNEQFF. The chain carries TRBV5-1 and TRBJ2-1, with 7 positions matching TRBD1. CDR1 is SGHRS and CDR2 is YFSETQ in the germline V gene. The V gene end was trimmed by 4 bases and the J gene end by 3 bases; junction bases not matched to a gene: 7. This CDR3 spans 15 amino acids. Full variable domain (rest looked up from reference TRBV5-1 and TRBJ2-1): KAGVTQTPRYLIKTRGQQVTLSCSPISGHRSVSWYQQTPGQGLQFLFEYFSETQRNKGNFPGRFSGRQFSNSRSEMNVSTLELGDSALYLCASSTTGAGYNEQFFGPGTRLTVL.